Sequencing of this T cell receptor (beta chain) was carried out in a study of cytomegalovirus exposure and HLA in healthy donors. The PCR ran on 60 Vbeta and 13 Jbeta primers. Generated by immunoSEQ multiplex PCR, the TCRdb table keeps only in-frame clones and is missing some. Of around 170,000 clones detected, around 80% appear once; the ten largest clones hold less than 7%. The clonotype comes from a man aged 35 to 55 in good health and CMV-seropositive. Sequenced material: PBMCs.

CDR3 nucleotide sequence: TGCGCCAGCAGTCAACTGGACAGGGTTCGTCCTTCGGAAGCTTTCTTT. Its protein product is CASSQLDRVRPSEAFF. The V and J genes are TRBV23-1 and TRBJ1-1; 8 positions agree with TRBD1. TRBV23-1 is reported as an ORF; its role is uncertain. The CDR3 runs to 16 residues. V lost 2 bases and J lost 8; bases outside the gene matches: 13.